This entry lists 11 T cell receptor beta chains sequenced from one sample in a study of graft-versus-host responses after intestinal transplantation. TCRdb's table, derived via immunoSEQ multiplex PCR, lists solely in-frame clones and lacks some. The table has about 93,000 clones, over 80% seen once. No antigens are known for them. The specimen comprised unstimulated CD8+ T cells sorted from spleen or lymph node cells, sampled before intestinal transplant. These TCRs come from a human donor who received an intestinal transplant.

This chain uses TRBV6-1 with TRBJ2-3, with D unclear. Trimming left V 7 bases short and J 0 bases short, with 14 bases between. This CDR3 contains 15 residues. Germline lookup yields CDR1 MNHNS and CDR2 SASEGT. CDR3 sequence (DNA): TGTGCCAGCATTAGAGTGAGGCATAGCACAGATACGCAGTATTTT. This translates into CASIRVRHSTDTQYF.

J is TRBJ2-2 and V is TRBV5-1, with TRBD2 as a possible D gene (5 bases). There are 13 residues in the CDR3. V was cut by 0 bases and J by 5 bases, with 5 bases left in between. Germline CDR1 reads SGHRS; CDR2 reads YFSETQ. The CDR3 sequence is CASSLAGTGELFF. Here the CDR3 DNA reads TGCGCCAGCAGCTTGGCGGGGACCGGGGAGCTGTTTTTT.

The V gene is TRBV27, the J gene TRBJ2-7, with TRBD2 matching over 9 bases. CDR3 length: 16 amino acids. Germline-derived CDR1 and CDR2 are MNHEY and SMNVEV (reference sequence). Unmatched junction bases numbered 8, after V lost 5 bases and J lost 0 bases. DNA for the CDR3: TGTGCCAGCAGTCCTATAGCGGGGGCCACCTCCTACGAGCAGTACTTC. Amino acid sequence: CASSPIAGATSYEQYF.

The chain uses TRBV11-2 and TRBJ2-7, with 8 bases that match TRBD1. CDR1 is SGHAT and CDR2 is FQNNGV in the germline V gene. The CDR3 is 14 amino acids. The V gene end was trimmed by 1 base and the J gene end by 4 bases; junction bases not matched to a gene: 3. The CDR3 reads CASSLGTGSYEQYF. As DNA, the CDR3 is TGTGCCAGCAGCTTAGGGACAGGGTCGTACGAGCAGTACTTC.

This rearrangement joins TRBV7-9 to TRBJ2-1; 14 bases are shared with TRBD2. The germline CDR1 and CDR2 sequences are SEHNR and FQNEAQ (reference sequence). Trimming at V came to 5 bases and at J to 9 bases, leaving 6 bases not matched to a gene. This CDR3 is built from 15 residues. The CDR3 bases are TGTGCCAGCAGCGCGACTAGCGGGGGGGCCGGTGAGCAGTTCTTC. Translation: CASSATSGGAGEQFF.

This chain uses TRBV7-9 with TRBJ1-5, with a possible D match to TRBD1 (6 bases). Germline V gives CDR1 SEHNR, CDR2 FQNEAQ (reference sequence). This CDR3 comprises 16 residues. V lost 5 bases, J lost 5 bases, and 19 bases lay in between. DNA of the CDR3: TGTGCCAGCAGCCAACAGGGACCGACGTGGGATCAGCCCCAGCATTTT. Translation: CASSQQGPTWDQPQHF.

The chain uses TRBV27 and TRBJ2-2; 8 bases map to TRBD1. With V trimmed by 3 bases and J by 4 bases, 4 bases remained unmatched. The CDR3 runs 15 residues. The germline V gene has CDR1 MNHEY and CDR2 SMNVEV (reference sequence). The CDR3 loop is CASSFGQGLTGELFF. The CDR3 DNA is TGTGCCAGCAGTTTCGGACAGGGCCTCACCGGGGAGCTGTTTTTT.

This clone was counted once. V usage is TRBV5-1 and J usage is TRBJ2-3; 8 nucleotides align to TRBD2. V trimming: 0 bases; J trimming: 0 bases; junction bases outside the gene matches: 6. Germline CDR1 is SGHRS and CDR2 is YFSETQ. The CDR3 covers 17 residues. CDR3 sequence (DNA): TGCGCCAGCAGCTTGGAAAGCGGGAGAGTAAGCACAGATACGCAGTATTTT. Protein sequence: CASSLESGRVSTDTQYF.

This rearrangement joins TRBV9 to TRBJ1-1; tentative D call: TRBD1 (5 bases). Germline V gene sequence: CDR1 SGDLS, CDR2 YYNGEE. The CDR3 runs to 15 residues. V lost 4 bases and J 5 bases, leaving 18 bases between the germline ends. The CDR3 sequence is CASSSSTVRQTEAFF. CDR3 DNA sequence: TGTGCCAGCAGCAGTTCGACAGTACGGCAAACTGAAGCTTTCTTT.

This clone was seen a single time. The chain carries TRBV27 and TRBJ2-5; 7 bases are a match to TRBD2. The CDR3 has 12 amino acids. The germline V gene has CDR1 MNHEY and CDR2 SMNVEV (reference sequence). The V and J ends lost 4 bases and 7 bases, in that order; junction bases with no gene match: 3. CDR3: CASSSPGGTQYF. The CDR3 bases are TGTGCCAGCAGTTCACCGGGGGGGACCCAGTACTTC.

CDR3 bases: TGTGCCAGCAGCGCGAGGACTAGCGGTCTCGAAGAGACCCAGTACTTC. This encodes CASSARTSGLEETQYF. V gene TRBV13 combines with J gene TRBJ2-5, with TRBD2 matching over 10 bases. Per the germline V gene, CDR1 is PRHDT and CDR2 is FYEKMQ (reference sequence). The CDR3 totals 16 residues. V shed 5 bases and J 3 bases; nucleotides not matched to a gene: 9.